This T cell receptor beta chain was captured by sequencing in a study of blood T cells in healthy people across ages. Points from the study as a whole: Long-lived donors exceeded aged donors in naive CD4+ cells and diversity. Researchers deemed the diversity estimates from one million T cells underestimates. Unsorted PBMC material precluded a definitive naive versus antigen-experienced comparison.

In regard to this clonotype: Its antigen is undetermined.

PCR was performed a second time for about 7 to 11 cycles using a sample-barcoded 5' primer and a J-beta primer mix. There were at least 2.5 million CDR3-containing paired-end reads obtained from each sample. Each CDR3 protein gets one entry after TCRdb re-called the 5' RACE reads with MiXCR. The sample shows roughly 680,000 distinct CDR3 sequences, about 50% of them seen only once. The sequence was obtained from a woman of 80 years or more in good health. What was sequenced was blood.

The CDR3 bases are TGTGCCAGCAGTGAAGAGGCAATATCTTACGAGCAGTACTTC. As protein: CASSEEAISYEQYF. The chain carries TRBV6-1 and TRBJ2-7; D not resolved. CDR3 length equals 14 residues. The V end lost 1 base, the J end lost 4 bases, and 11 bases lay between the germline ends. Germline V lookup: CDR1 MNHNS, CDR2 SASEGT.